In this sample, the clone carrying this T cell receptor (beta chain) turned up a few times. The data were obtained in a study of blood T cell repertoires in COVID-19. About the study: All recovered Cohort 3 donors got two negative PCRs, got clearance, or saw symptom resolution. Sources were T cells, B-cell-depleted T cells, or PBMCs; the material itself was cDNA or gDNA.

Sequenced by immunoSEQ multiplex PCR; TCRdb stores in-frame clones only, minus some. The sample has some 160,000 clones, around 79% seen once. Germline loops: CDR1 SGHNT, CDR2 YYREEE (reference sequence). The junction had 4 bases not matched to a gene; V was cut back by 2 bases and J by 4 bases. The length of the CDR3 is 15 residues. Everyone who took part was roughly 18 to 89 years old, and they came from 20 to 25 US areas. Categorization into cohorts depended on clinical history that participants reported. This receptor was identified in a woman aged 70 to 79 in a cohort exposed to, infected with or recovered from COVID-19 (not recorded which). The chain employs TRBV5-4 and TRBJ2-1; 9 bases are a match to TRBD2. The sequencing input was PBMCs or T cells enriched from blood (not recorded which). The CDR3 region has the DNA TGTGCCAGCAGCTTAGATAGCGGGAGTTACAATGAGCAGTTCTTC. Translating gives CASSLDSGSYNEQFF.